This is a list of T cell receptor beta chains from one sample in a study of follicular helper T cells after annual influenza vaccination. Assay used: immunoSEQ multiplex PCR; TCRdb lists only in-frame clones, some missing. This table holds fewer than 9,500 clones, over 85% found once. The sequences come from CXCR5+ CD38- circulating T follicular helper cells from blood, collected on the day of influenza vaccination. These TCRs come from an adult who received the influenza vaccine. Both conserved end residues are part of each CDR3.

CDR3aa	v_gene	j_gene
CASSGSREADTEAFF	TRBV19	TRBJ1-1
CASSPGREVNEQFF	TRBV19	TRBJ2-1
CASQQSFTDTQYF	TRBV10-1	TRBJ2-3
CASSQRGGYEQYF	TRBV7-2	TRBJ2-7
CASSEGQGENYGYTF	TRBV6-1	TRBJ1-2
CASSRTGGDYGYTF	TRBV10-2	TRBJ1-2
CASSLTPDTQYF	TRBV7-9	TRBJ2-3
CASSLRLAEETQYF	TRBV7-7	TRBJ2-5
CAWSDTTGDGYGYTF	TRBV30	TRBJ1-2
CASSLAFATVYGYTF	TRBV7-2	TRBJ1-2
CASSDFHEQFF	TRBV6-5	TRBJ2-1
CASSLSPNTEAFF	TRBV5-5	TRBJ1-1
CASSERGTGSAGNTIYF	TRBV6-1	TRBJ1-3
CASSQDAGGAEYSTDTQYF	TRBV4-3	TRBJ2-3
CASSAQRGFTDTQYF	TRBV6-1	TRBJ2-3
CASSDSGGTDTQYF	TRBV6-5	TRBJ2-3
CASSQDRGRGYTF	TRBV4-3	TRBJ1-2
CASSLGLNNEQFF	TRBV5-1	TRBJ2-1
CASSQSGAGDEKLFF	TRBV4-1	TRBJ1-4
CASSQDRTKNIQYF	TRBV7-2	TRBJ2-4
CASSLTDTQYF	TRBV7-9	TRBJ2-3
CASSLGLGQGDEKLFF	TRBV5-8	TRBJ1-4
CASRQDRSTGELFF	TRBV6-4	TRBJ2-2
CASSPNYEQYF	TRBV2	TRBJ2-7
CASSLETHGYTF	TRBV7-9	TRBJ1-2
CASSLQGGHEKLFF	TRBV7-2	TRBJ1-4
CASSRGGYNEKLFF	TRBV7-2	TRBJ1-4
CSESALDTQYF	TRBV29-1	TRBJ2-3
CASRRQGAYEQYF	TRBV19	TRBJ2-7
CASSSSWGGTDTQYF	TRBV7-3	TRBJ2-3
CASSLPSIINEQFF	TRBV18	TRBJ2-1
CASSKVTLPGYTF	TRBV19	TRBJ1-2
CASRSWGVSTDTQYF	TRBV4-2	TRBJ2-3
CASSARDRGDPEAFF	TRBV7-2	TRBJ1-1
CASSISTSGETQYF	TRBV19	TRBJ2-5
CASSDSGGWDTGELFF	TRBV6-4	TRBJ2-2
CASSRGQNNEQFF	TRBV7-9	TRBJ2-1
CASSVQGGTGELFF	TRBV19	TRBJ2-2
CASSPPRGSSGNTIYF	TRBV28	TRBJ1-3
CASRTGTGGAYEQYF	TRBV7-8	TRBJ2-7
CASRSGGPHTGELFF	TRBV5-6	TRBJ2-2
CASSFLAGGAGEQFF	TRBV5-1	TRBJ2-1
CASSPPGQILNTEAFF	TRBV18	TRBJ1-1
CASSPYRRQVGENSPLHF	TRBV18	TRBJ1-6
CASSNYLRLQSRANVLTF	TRBV7-3	TRBJ2-6
CASSPLLETGELFF	TRBV14	TRBJ2-2
CALLDPTGPDTQYF	TRBV30	TRBJ2-3
CASSFSANTEAFF	TRBV7-2	TRBJ1-1
CATRMGGDNIYEQYF	TRBV19	TRBJ2-7
CASSRQAFDGYTF	TRBV11-2	TRBJ1-2
CASSLRQGWDYGYTF	TRBV4-3	TRBJ1-2
CASRTLGSTDTQYF	TRBV27	TRBJ2-3
CASSQLGEVDTQYF	TRBV4-1	TRBJ2-3
CASSLGGLSYNEQFF	TRBV11-3	TRBJ2-1
CASSVSRNQPQHF	TRBV2	TRBJ1-5